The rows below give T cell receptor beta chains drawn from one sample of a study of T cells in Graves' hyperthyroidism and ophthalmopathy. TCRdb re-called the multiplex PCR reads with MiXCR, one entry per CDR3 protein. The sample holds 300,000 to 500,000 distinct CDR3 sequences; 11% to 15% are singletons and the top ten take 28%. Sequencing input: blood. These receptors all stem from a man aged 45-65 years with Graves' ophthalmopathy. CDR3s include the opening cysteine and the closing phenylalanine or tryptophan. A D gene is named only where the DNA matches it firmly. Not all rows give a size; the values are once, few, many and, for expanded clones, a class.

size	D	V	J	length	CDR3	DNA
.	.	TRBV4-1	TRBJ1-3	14	CASSQQTGRNTIYF	TGCGCCAGCAGCCAACAGACGGGCCGAAACACCATATATTTT
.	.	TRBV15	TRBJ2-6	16	CATSREFLTGANVLTF	TGTGCCACCAGCAGAGAATTCCTGACTGGGGCCAACGTCCTGACTTTC
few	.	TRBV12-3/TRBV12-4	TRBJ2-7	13	CASSLKNTYEQYF	TGTGCCAGCAGTTTAAAGAACACCTACGAGCAGTACTTC
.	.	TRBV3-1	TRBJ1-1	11	CASSRGWSAFF	TGTGCCAGCAGCCGGGGGTGGTCGGCTTTCTTT
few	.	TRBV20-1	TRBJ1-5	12	CSAKYGNQPQHF	TGCAGTGCTAAGTATGGCAATCAGCCCCAGCATTTT
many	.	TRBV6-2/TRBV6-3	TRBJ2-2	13	CASSYSYTGELFF	TGTGCCAGCAGTTACTCTTACACCGGGGAGCTGTTTTTT
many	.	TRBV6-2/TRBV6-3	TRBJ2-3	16	CASSRTSLGMTDTQYF	TGTGCCAGCAGCCGTACTAGTCTCGGGATGACAGATACGCAGTATTTT
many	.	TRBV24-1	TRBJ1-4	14	CATSDGTPRGKLFF	TGTGCCACCAGTGATGGGACTCCCCGTGGAAAACTGTTTTTT
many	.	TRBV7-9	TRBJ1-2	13	CASSLGFPNGYTF	TGTGCCAGCAGCTTAGGTTTCCCGAATGGCTACACCTTC
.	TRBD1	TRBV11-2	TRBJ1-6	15	CANSLRDSPMSPLHF	TGTGCCAACAGCTTACGGGACAGCCCGATGTCACCCCTCCACTTT
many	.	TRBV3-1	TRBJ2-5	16	CASSQGAEMTQETQYF	TGTGCCAGCAGCCAAGGGGCGGAGATGACCCAAGAGACCCAGTACTTC
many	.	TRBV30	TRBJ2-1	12	CAWTAVYNEQFF	TGTGCCTGGACAGCGGTCTACAATGAGCAGTTCTTC
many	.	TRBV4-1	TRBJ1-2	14	CASSQEGTAYGYTF	TGCGCCAGCAGCCAAGAGGGTACAGCCTATGGCTACACCTTC
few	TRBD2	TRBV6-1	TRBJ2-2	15	CASRSAGVSTGELFF	TGTGCCAGCAGGTCCGCGGGGGTGAGCACCGGGGAGCTGTTTTTT
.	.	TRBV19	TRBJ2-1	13	CASSTALANEQFF	TGTGCCAGTAGCACCGCCCTAGCGAATGAGCAGTTCTTC
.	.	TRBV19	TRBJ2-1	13	CASGLSSYNEQFF	TGTGCCAGTGGATTAAGCTCCTACAATGAGCAGTTCTTC
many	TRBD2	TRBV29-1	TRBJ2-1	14	CSVGWAGGPNEQFF	TGCAGCGTTGGTTGGGCGGGAGGGCCCAATGAGCAGTTCTTC
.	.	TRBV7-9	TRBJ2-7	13	CASSWQGTSEQYF	TGTGCCAGCAGTTGGCAGGGGACCTCCGAGCAGTACTTC
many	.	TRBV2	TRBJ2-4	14	CASSDGRTKNIQYF	TGTGCCAGCAGTGATGGGAGGACCAAAAACATTCAGTACTTC
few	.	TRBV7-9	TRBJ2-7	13	CASSLSVVNEQYF	TGTGCCAGCAGCTTATCCGTGGTCAACGAGCAGTACTTC
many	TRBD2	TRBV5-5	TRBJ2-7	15	CASSLTSVGPYEQYF	TGTGCCAGCAGCTTGACTAGCGTCGGTCCCTACGAGCAGTACTTC
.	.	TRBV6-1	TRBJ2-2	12	CASVGETGELFF	TGTGCCAGCGTTGGGGAGACCGGGGAGCTGTTTTTT
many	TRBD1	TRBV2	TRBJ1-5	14	CASRGQGRNQPQHF	TGTGCCAGCAGGGGACAGGGTCGCAATCAGCCCCAGCATTTT
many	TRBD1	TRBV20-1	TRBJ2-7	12	CSAKRQGREQYF	TGCAGTGCTAAGAGACAGGGTCGCGAGCAGTACTTC